The 15 T cell receptor beta chains below all came from one sample that was sequenced in a study of T-cell reconstitution after alpha-beta-depleted transplantation in children. Unique molecular identifiers were used to barcode this TCRbeta library. Via MiXCR, TCRdb re-called the PCR reads, giving one row per CDR3 protein. Found here are 440,000 or so distinct CDR3 sequences, around 9.9% of them singletons; the top ten hold 4.5% to 6.5%. Sequencing was performed on PBMCs from the stem cell graft donor, taken from the stem cell graft. The receptors derive from a human donor who donated a stem cell graft to a child with acute myeloid leukemia.

This clonotype came up a few times. V usage is TRBV5-1 and J usage is TRBJ1-1; D uncertain. There are 13 residues in the CDR3. The ends were cut back, 4 bases at V and 5 bases at J, with 12 bases in the middle. Germline CDR1 is SGHRS and CDR2 is YFSETQ. Here the CDR3 DNA reads TGCGCCAGCAGCATTCCCGGGGTGACTGAAGCTTTCTTT. Its translation is CASSIPGVTEAFF.

V is TRBV21-1 and J is TRBJ1-1; TRBD1 is taken as the D call from the table, unchecked against the DNA. TRBV21-1 is a pseudogene. The CDR3 sequence is 18 residues long. For the CDR3, the DNA is TGTGCCAGCAGCAAAGGGTCAGTGGGGGTGAGAGGGAACACTGAAGCTTTCTTT. The encoded protein is CASSKGSVGVRGNTEAFF.

This clonotype was detected ten times or more. The chain is built from TRBV27 and TRBJ2-3, with 7 positions matching TRBD1. V lost 4 bases and J lost 2; bases outside the gene matches: 6. Germline assignment: CDR1 MNHEY and CDR2 SMNVEV (reference sequence). The CDR3 is 15 amino acids. In nucleotides, the CDR3 is TGTGCCAGCAGTTCATCTGGACAGGCCACAGATACGCAGTATTTT. Translation gives CASSSSGQATDTQYF.

This clonotype has just a few counts. The rearrangement uses TRBV10-2 and TRBJ1-5; TRBD1 matches 7 bases. The V segment lost 7 bases and the J segment 4 bases; nucleotides outside the gene matches: 4. CDR1 is WSHSY and CDR2 is SAAADI in the germline V gene. CDR3 length equals 13 residues. CDR3 DNA: TGCGCCAGCATGACAGGGTATAATCAGCCCCAGCATTTT. It specifies CASMTGYNQPQHF.

The chain links TRBV6-1 to TRBJ2-7; 8 nucleotides line up with TRBD1. The CDR3 extends over 15 amino acids. Germline V gene sequence: CDR1 MNHNS, CDR2 SASEGT. Unmatched junction bases numbered 7, after V lost 6 bases and J lost 0 bases. The DNA for the CDR3 is TGTGCCAGCAGACGCGACAGGGGAGGCTCCTACGAGCAGTACGTC. It specifies CASRRDRGGSYEQYV.

This chain joins TRBV7-6 and TRBJ2-1, with 9 bases that match TRBD1. Losses at the gene ends were 2 bases for V and 0 bases for J; bases not matched to a gene: 11. The CDR3 length is 19 residues. Germline values: CDR1 SGHVS, CDR2 FNYEAQ. This CDR3 is CASSLRPGQGLASYNEQFF. CDR3 nucleotides: TGTGCCAGCAGCTTACGTCCGGGACAGGGACTCGCCTCCTACAATGAGCAGTTCTTC.

In this sample, this clonotype turned up a few times. The chain joins TRBV6-5 to TRBJ1-6; D is unresolved. Germline-derived CDR1 and CDR2 are MNHEY and SVGAGI. V lost 3 bases and J 9 bases, leaving 12 bases between the germline ends. The CDR3 consists of 14 residues. CDR3 protein: CASSYLYEGSPLHF. CDR3 nucleotides: TGTGCCAGCAGTTATCTGTATGAGGGTTCACCCCTCCACTTT.

The chain employs TRBV12-3 or TRBV12-4 and TRBJ2-6; D is unclear. Between the trimmed V and J ends, which lost 4 bases and 11 bases, there was a span of 18 bases. This CDR3 spans 15 amino acids. The CDR3, as DNA: TGTGCCAGCAGTTCAGACCGGGCAGCCGGTGACGTCCTGACTTTC. Its translation is CASSSDRAAGDVLTF.

The chain recombines TRBV9 with TRBJ2-2; D might be TRBD1 (6 bases). Looked up from germline, CDR1 is SGDLS and CDR2 is YYNGEE. Trimming stripped 0 bases from V and 7 bases from J, with 16 bases between. This CDR3 region has 16 residues. The CDR3 sequence is CASSVGQWGRGGELFF. CDR3 DNA: TGTGCCAGCAGCGTAGGTCAGTGGGGGCGCGGCGGGGAGCTGTTTTTT.

This clonotype was counted many times. The V and J genes are TRBV6-5 and TRBJ2-7; perhaps TRBD2 as D (6 bases). Per the germline V gene, CDR1 is MNHEY and CDR2 is SVGAGI. V was shortened by 10 bases and J by 5 bases, with 18 bases between the two germline ends. The CDR3 loop spans 13 amino acids. The CDR3 region is CATGRSGRDEQYF. DNA for the CDR3: TGTGCCACGGGAAGGAGCGGGCGAGACGAGCAGTACTTC.

The V call is TRBV25-1, the J call TRBJ2-2; D perhaps matches TRBD2 (6 bases). V gave up 4 bases and J gave up 6 bases, with 15 bases separating them. CDR1 MGHDK and CDR2 SYGVNS come from the germline V gene. This CDR3 contains 15 residues. The CDR3 loop reads CASSGPGLPAGELFF. The DNA for the CDR3 is TGTGCCAGCAGTGGACCGGGACTCCCTGCCGGGGAGCTGTTTTTT.

This clonotype came up many times. V gene TRBV11-3 combines with J gene TRBJ2-7; a weak D match, TRBD1 (5 bases). Germline CDR1 SGHNT, CDR2 YENEEA. The CDR3 length is 12 residues. The V gene lost 5 bases and the J gene lost 3 bases, with 8 bases spanning the gap. The CDR3 nucleotides are TGTGCCAGCAGCCAGGGTGACTACGAGCAGTACTTC. This encodes CASSQGDYEQYF.

The rearrangement uses TRBV3-1 and TRBJ2-1; a weak D match, TRBD2 (6 bases). Germline V gives CDR1 LGHDT, CDR2 YNNKEL (reference sequence). This CDR3 is built from 15 residues. Trimming pared 1 base from V and 9 bases from J, leaving 16 bases between. Here the CDR3 reads CASSQVAGRSGEQFF. CDR3 nucleotide sequence: TGTGCCAGCAGCCAAGTGGCGGGAAGGAGCGGTGAGCAGTTCTTC.

This clonotype was seen a few times. The V and J genes are TRBV4-3 and TRBJ2-2; perhaps TRBD1 as D (5 bases). This CDR3 contains 16 residues. Per germline, CDR1 LGHNA and CDR2 YSLEER. Trimming left V 1 base short and J 6 bases short, with 15 bases between. The CDR3 region is CASSQAFSGLSGELFF. CDR3 nucleotides: TGCGCCAGCAGCCAAGCTTTTTCAGGGTTATCCGGGGAGCTGTTTTTT.

In this sample, this clonotype turned up a few times. The chain carries TRBV20-1 and TRBJ2-6; 11 bases line up with TRBD1. Germline trimming cut 2 bases from V and 0 bases from J; bases unmatched to any gene: 3. The CDR3 length is 17 residues. In germline, CDR1 is DFQATT, CDR2 SNEGSKA (reference sequence). Here the CDR3 DNA reads TGCAGTGCTAGATCCGGGACAGGGGGCTCTGGGGCCAACGTCCTGACTTTC. It encodes CSARSGTGGSGANVLTF.